This TCR beta chain appears in the sequencing data of a study of blood T cell repertoires in COVID-19. The data were produced by immunoSEQ multiplex PCR, yet TCRdb's version contains in-frame clones alone and is incomplete. The sample includes almost 95,000 clones, 70% to 90% of them seen just once. The trim removed 5 bases at V and 3 bases at J, leaving 6 bases unmatched. CDR3 length: 15 residues. Germline V gene lookup returns CDR1 SGHTA and CDR2 FQGNSA. The chain employs TRBV7-2 and TRBJ2-2; 7 bases fit TRBD2. The TCR comes from a woman between 55 and 75 years old with COVID-19, enrolled during active disease. The sample was peripheral blood. The CDR3 nucleotides are TGTGCCAGCAGCCCGAGCGGGGCCTACACCGGGGAGCTGTTTTTT. Its translation: CASSPSGAYTGELFF.